The entry below gives a single T cell receptor (beta chain) sequence along with its context. Antigen specificity is unknown. The sample is drawn from a study of T cell responses to AZD1222 COVID-19 vaccine. Overall study context: Samples with a second dose at about 4 or about 12 weeks were pooled together. Study findings and constraints: Spike was spanned by vaccine-associated CD4 TCRs, with dominance at 160-218 and 743-854. Only a handful of people who got AZD1222 tested seropositive at baseline.

Profiling relied on immunoSEQ multiplex PCR, and the TCRdb table lists in-frame clones only, not all of them. This sample has around 140,000 clones, with 75% to 90% found just once. In germline, CDR1 is WNHNN, CDR2 SYGVQD (reference sequence). The V end lost 5 bases, the J end lost 15 bases, and 14 bases lay between the germline ends. The length of the CDR3 is 11 residues. Sequenced here: peripheral blood, sampled on day 0 of AZD1222 vaccination. The chain couples TRBV10-1 to TRBJ2-1; D is possibly TRBD1 or TRBD2 (5 bases each). This TCR came from an adult in good health. The CDR3 coding sequence is TGCGCCAGCAGTCCGGGACCCAGCCTGTTCTTC. This codes for CASSPGPSLFF.